The 20 T cell receptor beta chains in this list originate from one sample, sequenced in a study of blood T cells in healthy people across ages. A J-beta primer mix and a sample-barcoded 5' primer were used in a second PCR of roughly 6 to 11 cycles. Via MiXCR, TCRdb re-called the 5' RACE reads, giving one row per CDR3 protein. Of more than 800,000 distinct CDR3 sequences in the sample, 29% are singletons; the top ten hold around a sixth. The sample taken for sequencing was blood. Receptor source: a woman aged 80 or over in good health.

This clonotype occurred a few times. The gene calls are TRBV6-6 and TRBJ2-5; maybe TRBD2 (5 bases). This CDR3 is built from 15 residues. V shed 5 bases and J shed 2 bases, with 15 bases lying between them. Germline V gene data show CDR1 as MNHNY and CDR2 as SVGAGI (reference sequence). For the CDR3, the DNA is TGTGCCAGCAGTCAAGGGAGTCAGCTACAAGAGACCCAGTACTTC. It is translated as CASSQGSQLQETQYF.

This clonotype was detected many times. The chain has TRBV20-1 and TRBJ2-1, with a tentative D call TRBD2 (5 bases). This CDR3 region has 19 residues. Germline CDR1 reads DFQATT; CDR2 reads SNEGSKA (reference sequence). The V and J ends lost 0 bases and 0 bases respectively, with 21 bases between them. In DNA form, the CDR3 reads TGCAGTGCTAGAGATTCACACGCAGCTAGCACGAGCTCCTACAATGAGCAGTTCTTC. Protein sequence: CSARDSHAASTSSYNEQFF.

This clonotype was detected ten times or more. J is TRBJ2-1 and V is TRBV2; D gene ambiguous. This CDR3 is 11 amino acids long. Germline assignment: CDR1 SNHLY and CDR2 FYNNEI. Trimming cost V 6 bases and J 7 bases, with 7 bases left between them. CDR3 residues: CASSSTNEQFF. CDR3 nucleotides: TGTGCCAGCAGCTCCACGAATGAGCAGTTCTTC.

The V call is TRBV3-1, the J call TRBJ1-5; TRBD1 is a possible D gene (5 bases). Trimming shortened V by 0 bases and J by 9 bases, and 6 bases separated the two germline ends. CDR1 is LGHDT, CDR2 YNNKEL, per germline (reference sequence). The CDR3 runs 12 residues. In DNA form, the CDR3 reads TGTGCCAGCAGCCAAGATAGGGGGCCCCAGCATTTT. Its translation: CASSQDRGPQHF.

This chain joins TRBV10-3 and TRBJ1-5; maybe TRBD1 (5 bases). Germline V CDR1 and CDR2: ENHRY, SYGVKD. The CDR3 consists of 14 residues. V was pared by 10 bases and J by 1 base, with 14 bases between. The CDR3, as DNA: TGTGCCACCTCAGGGACGGACAGCAATCAGCCCCAGCATTTT. This gives the protein CATSGTDSNQPQHF.

Ten or more counts support this clonotype. The genes are TRBV24-1 and TRBJ2-5; 8 nucleotides match TRBD2. The ends lost 4 bases at V and 2 bases at J; junction bases unmatched: 5. The CDR3 length is 15 residues. Germline lookup yields CDR1 KGHDR and CDR2 SFDVKD. The CDR3 DNA is TGTGCCACCAGTGAGCCAGCGGGGGTACAAGAGACCCAGTACTTC. Protein product: CATSEPAGVQETQYF.

At least ten counts were recorded for this clonotype. A read error may be the cause here, since a much bigger clone is one base away. The chain employs TRBV20-1 and TRBJ2-1; a weak D match, TRBD2 (6 bases). This CDR3 has 11 residues. Germline V lookup: CDR1 DFQATT, CDR2 SNEGSKA (reference sequence). The CDR3 region has the DNA TGCAGGGCTTGGGACTCCAATGAGCAGTTCTTC. Translating it yields CRAWDSNEQFF.

This clonotype appeared many times. The J gene is TRBJ2-1, the V gene TRBV5-1, with D perhaps TRBD1 or TRBD2 (6 bases each). Trimming left V 2 bases short and J 4 bases short, with 19 bases between. The CDR3 runs 17 residues. CDR1 is SGHRS and CDR2 is YFSETQ in the germline V gene. This CDR3 is CASSLGGSGAGYNEQFF. CDR3 nucleotides: TGCGCCAGCAGCTTAGGAGGGTCGGGGGCGGGATACAATGAGCAGTTCTTC.

This clonotype was seen a few times. With a much larger clone just one base away, this may be a read error. V is TRBV12-3 or TRBV12-4 and J is TRBJ2-7, with 9 bases identical to TRBD1. CDR3 length equals 14 residues. Trimming at V came to 5 bases and at J to 7 bases, leaving 9 bases not matched to a gene. CDR3 sequence (DNA): TGTGCCAGCAGTGGGACAGGGCTATACAATGAGCAGTACTTC. Amino acid sequence: CASSGTGLYNEQYF.

The chain couples TRBV5-8 to TRBJ1-5, with D uncertain. This CDR3 has 16 amino acids. Germline loops: CDR1 SGHTS, CDR2 YDEGEE. Trimming shortened V by 4 bases and J by 2 bases, and 16 bases separated the two germline ends. The CDR3 here is CASSGRLGTRNQPQHF. The CDR3 nucleotides read TGTGCCAGCAGCGGGAGGCTAGGTACACGCAATCAGCCCCAGCATTTT.

This chain connects TRBV6-2 or TRBV6-3 to TRBJ1-2; D gene uncertain. V was shortened by 0 bases and J by 4 bases, with 12 bases between the two germline ends. Per germline, CDR1 MNHEY and CDR2 SVGEGT. CDR3 length: 15 amino acids. The CDR3 sequence: CASSYSSRTAYGYTF. As DNA, the CDR3 is TGTGCCAGCAGTTACTCGTCACGGACGGCCTATGGCTACACCTTC.

This chain connects TRBV9 to TRBJ1-2; 7 bases map to TRBD1. CDR3 length: 18 residues. Germline V gene sequence: CDR1 SGDLS, CDR2 YYNGEE. J lost 2 bases, V lost 4 bases, and 17 bases had no gene match. The CDR3: CASSLRFGEGALNYGYTF. The CDR3 region has the DNA TGTGCCAGCAGCCTCCGATTCGGTGAGGGGGCCCTAAACTATGGCTACACCTTC. The full variable domain, completed using reference TRBV9 and TRBJ1-2, is DSGVTQTPKHLITATGQRVTLRCSPRSGDLSVYWYQQSLDQGLQFLIQYYNGEERAKGNILERFSAQQFPDLHSELNLSSLELGDSALYFCASSLRFGEGALNYGYTFGSGTRLTVV.

In the case of this clonotype: A much more abundant neighbour one base away suggests this may be a read error. This CDR3 is missing its conserved last phenylalanine or tryptophan, likely due to a read error. The genes are TRBV9 and TRBJ1-2; D gene unclear. Germline assignment: CDR1 SGDLS and CDR2 YYNGEE. Trimming took off 5 bases at V and 1 base at J, with 6 bases between the two ends. CDR3 size: 12 residues. The DNA of the CDR3 is TGTGCCAGCAGGTCGGGTAACTATGGCTACACCCTC. Its protein is CASRSGNYGYTL.

This clonotype was found many times. The chain uses TRBV5-1 and TRBJ1-1; TRBD1 might be the D (6 bases). CDR3 length equals 13 residues. Germline-derived CDR1 and CDR2 are SGHRS and YFSETQ. V was trimmed by 7 bases and J by 7 bases, leaving 17 bases between them. Written as DNA, the CDR3 is TGCGCCAGCGGTCGCGGAAGGACAGATGAAGCTTTCTTT. This encodes CASGRGRTDEAFF.

This clonotype was recorded many times. This sequence joins TRBV20-1 and TRBJ2-7; perhaps TRBD1 as D (5 bases). V was shortened by 0 bases and J by 0 bases, with 9 bases between the two germline ends. Germline assignment: CDR1 DFQATT and CDR2 SNEGSKA (reference sequence). The CDR3 is 14 amino acids. The CDR3 loop reads CSARDPRDSYEQYF. The CDR3, as DNA: TGCAGTGCTAGAGATCCCAGGGACTCCTACGAGCAGTACTTC.

Points on this clonotype: A read error may be the cause here, since a much bigger clone is one base away. The chain links TRBV20-1 to TRBJ1-4; TRBD1 is a possible D gene (6 bases). The V gene's germline CDR1 is DFQATT and CDR2 SNEGSKA (reference sequence). The CDR3 sequence is 12 residues long. The CDR3 spells CSANRDNEKRFF. DNA for the CDR3: TGCAGTGCTAACAGGGATAATGAAAAACGGTTTTTT.

This clonotype was counted many times. CDR3 residues: CASSPQRVRGDYEQFF. CDR3 bases: TGTGCCAGCAGCCCTCAGCGGGTGCGGGGGGACTATGAGCAGTTCTTC. This chain uses TRBV11-2 with TRBJ2-1, with 8 bases lining up with TRBD2. The CDR3 extends over 16 amino acids. The V and J ends lost 5 bases and 8 bases, in that order; junction bases with no gene match: 14. Germline V gene lookup returns CDR1 SGHAT and CDR2 FQNNGV.

The chain employs TRBV18 and TRBJ2-7; D is perhaps TRBD1 or TRBD2 (5 bases each). The CDR3 has 12 residues. The germline V gene encodes CDR1 KGHSH and CDR2 LQKENI. Trimming pared 8 bases from V and 6 bases from J, leaving 14 bases between. CDR3 sequence (DNA): TGTGCCAGCGGGGACGGAAAATGCGAGCAGTACTTC. As protein: CASGDGKCEQYF. Drawing the rest from reference TRBV18 and TRBJ2-7, the complete variable domain is NAGVMQNPRHLVRRRGQEARLRCSPMKGHSHVYWYRQLPEEGLKFMVYLQKENIIDESGMPKERFSAEFPKEGPSILRIQQVVRGDSAAYFCASGDGKCEQYFGPGTRLTVT.

This clonotype came up a few times. The CDR3 DNA sequence: TGTGCCAGCAGCTTAGTAACCAAGTCAGGGGGAATTAATAATTCACCCCTCCACTTT. Amino acid sequence: CASSLVTKSGGINNSPLHF. The chain employs TRBV7-9 and TRBJ1-6, with 7 positions matching TRBD1. This CDR3 is built from 19 residues. From germline, CDR1 is SEHNR and CDR2 FQNEAQ (reference sequence). V shed 1 base and J 5 bases; nucleotides not matched to a gene: 14.

This clonotype was seen at least ten times. The CDR3 DNA reads as TGTGCCAGCAGCTTATCCACAGTTAAGGGCTACACCTTC. Protein sequence: CASSLSTVKGYTF. This chain uses TRBV7-2 with TRBJ1-2, with D hard to call. Trimming took 2 bases from V and 8 from J, leaving 12 bases between them. This CDR3 comprises 13 residues. CDR1 and CDR2 from the germline V gene are SGHTA and FQGNSA.